What follows are 10 T cell receptor beta chains derived from one specimen sequenced in a study of T cell responses to AZD1222 COVID-19 vaccine. TCRdb's table, derived via immunoSEQ multiplex PCR, lists solely in-frame clones and lacks some. The sample includes about 120,000 clones, 80% to 90% seen only once; the top ten take under 9%. The material sequenced was peripheral blood, taken on day 0 of AZD1222 vaccination. The receptor source for this set is an adult in good health.

This clone showed up just once. The chain recombines TRBV3-1 (or the pseudogene TRBV3-2) with TRBJ2-3, with 7 bases that match TRBD1. CDR3 length: 14 amino acids. Germline CDR1 LGHDT, CDR2 YNNKEL (reference sequence). V lost 1 base, J lost 5 bases, and 3 bases stayed unmatched. The CDR3 here is CASSQVTGKDTQYF. Here the CDR3 DNA reads TGTGCCAGCAGCCAAGTGACAGGGAAAGATACGCAGTATTTT.

The chain combines TRBV5-4 with TRBJ1-2; D is undetermined. V was shortened by 4 bases and J by 8 bases, with 18 bases between the two germline ends. CDR1 is SGHNT, CDR2 YYREEE, per germline (reference sequence). The CDR3 has 14 amino acids. DNA for the CDR3: TGTGCCAGCAGCCCGAGGACTGCTACTATCGGCTACACCTTC. It yields the protein CASSPRTATIGYTF.

Points on this clone: Germline and junction disagree at one end, which may indicate a read error. The gene calls are TRBV7-7 and TRBJ2-7, with D maybe TRBD1 (5 bases). CDR1 is SSHAT and CDR2 is FNYEAQ in the germline V gene (reference sequence). The CDR3 is 15 amino acids. The CDR3 bases are TGTGCTAGCAGCCCTTTCCAGGGCGAGTCCTACGAGCAGTACTTC. Its protein is CASSPFQGESYEQYF.

The rearrangement joins TRBV5-1 to TRBJ1-1; no reliable D call. The CDR3 runs 14 residues. V lost 4 bases and J lost 6, with 16 bases in between. Germline V gene lookup returns CDR1 SGHRS and CDR2 YFSETQ. Written as DNA, the CDR3 is TGCGCCAGCAGCCCGGCCCTCGGGGTCGCTGAAGCTTTCTTT. Amino acids: CASSPALGVAEAFF.

The chain employs TRBV10-3 and TRBJ2-7, with D possibly matching TRBD1 (6 bases). This CDR3 has 16 amino acids. Germline values: CDR1 ENHRY, CDR2 SYGVKD. The V end was cut by 4 bases, the J end by 6 bases, with 22 bases between. CDR3 bases: TGTGCCATCAGTGTCCGCGGCCAGGGGTCGACGGGCGAGCAGTACTTC. It translates to CAISVRGQGSTGEQYF.

The rearrangement uses TRBV7-9 and TRBJ2-1; the D is unclear. V lost 3 bases, J lost 9 bases, and 15 bases lay in between. The CDR3 contains 14 residues. Looked up from germline, CDR1 is SEHNR and CDR2 is FQNEAQ (reference sequence). CDR3 in amino acids: CASSFDLVVGEQFF. CDR3 in DNA: TGTGCCAGCAGCTTTGACTTGGTGGTGGGTGAGCAGTTCTTC.

The chain uses TRBV28 and TRBJ1-6, with D perhaps matching TRBD1 (6 bases). Between the trimmed V and J ends, which lost 6 bases and 11 bases, there was a span of 17 bases. Per the germline V gene, CDR1 is MDHEN and CDR2 is SYDVKM. The CDR3 runs 14 residues. CDR3 DNA: TGTGCCAGCAGAACCCCAGGGCAGGGGACACCCCTCCACTTT. Protein sequence: CASRTPGQGTPLHF.

The rearrangement links TRBV18 to TRBJ1-5; no firm D call. The V end lost 2 bases, the J end lost 2 bases, and 10 bases lay between the germline ends. The germline CDR1 and CDR2 sequences are KGHSH and LQKENI. The CDR3 contains 15 residues. The CDR3, as DNA: TGTGCCAGCTCACCAACGGCTGTAGGCAATCAGCCCCAGCATTTT. It is translated as CASSPTAVGNQPQHF.

This clone was observed a single time. The chain recombines TRBV10-1 with TRBJ1-3; D gene ambiguous. Germline V gene data show CDR1 as WNHNN and CDR2 as SYGVQD (reference sequence). V lost 4 bases to trimming and J lost 1 base, with 5 bases between them. The CDR3 extends over 13 amino acids. CDR3 amino acids: CASSGGSGNTIYF. DNA for the CDR3: TGCGCCAGCAGTGGGGGATCTGGAAACACCATATATTTT.

A single count supports this clone. This chain links TRBV6-6 with TRBJ1-2, with D unclear. CDR3 length: 13 residues. Germline CDR1 is MNHNY and CDR2 is SVGAGI (reference sequence). Trimming shortened V by 0 bases and J by 6 bases, and 8 bases separated the two germline ends. The CDR3 coding sequence is TGTGCCAGCAGTTACTCACAGATAAATGGCTACACCTTC. Its translation is CASSYSQINGYTF.